A selection of T cell receptor beta chains follows, all from one sample in a study of blood T cell repertoires in COVID-19. Generated by immunoSEQ multiplex PCR, the TCRdb table keeps only in-frame clones and is missing some. The sample yields some 490,000 clones, approximately 85% seen once. Sequenced material: peripheral blood. These receptors all come from a human donor in a cohort sampled during active COVID-19. Both conserved end residues are part of each CDR3. The D gene is left open where the match is weak. Size values are once, few and many counts, or a class for expanded clones, and some rows have none.

d_gene: TRBD2; j_gene: TRBJ2-7; abundance: .; v_gene: TRBV9; len: 14; CDR3nt: TGTGCCAGCAGCAGACTAGCGGGGTCCTACGAGCAGTACTTC; CDR3aa: CASSRLAGSYEQYF
d_gene: .; j_gene: TRBJ2-3; abundance: .; v_gene: TRBV2; len: 14; CDR3nt: TGTGCCAGCAGGCGGGAACGGTCCACAGATACGCAGTATTTT; CDR3aa: CASRRERSTDTQYF
d_gene: .; j_gene: TRBJ2-3; abundance: .; v_gene: TRBV10-3; len: 12; CDR3nt: TGTGCCATCAGTGATATGACAGATACGCAGTATTTT; CDR3aa: CAISDMTDTQYF
d_gene: TRBD1; j_gene: TRBJ1-5; abundance: .; v_gene: TRBV5-1; len: 15; CDR3nt: TGCGCCAGCAGCCCCGGGACAGGGAGCAATCAGCCCCAGCATTTT; CDR3aa: CASSPGTGSNQPQHF
d_gene: .; j_gene: TRBJ2-1; abundance: .; v_gene: TRBV9; len: 15; CDR3nt: TGTGCCAGCTCCGAAGGGGGTAGCTCCTACAATGAGCAGTTCTTC; CDR3aa: CASSEGGSSYNEQFF
d_gene: TRBD1; j_gene: TRBJ1-1; abundance: few; v_gene: TRBV10-3; len: 15; CDR3nt: TGTGCCATCAGTGACCTAGGGGGCATGGGCACTGAAGCTTTCTTT; CDR3aa: CAISDLGGMGTEAFF
d_gene: .; j_gene: TRBJ1-5; abundance: .; v_gene: TRBV19; len: 14; CDR3nt: TGTGCCAGTAGCGACACGTCTCACAATCAGCCCCAGCATTTT; CDR3aa: CASSDTSHNQPQHF
d_gene: TRBD1; j_gene: TRBJ1-6; abundance: .; v_gene: TRBV3-1/TRBV3-2; len: 13; CDR3nt: TGTGCCAGCAGCCGGGACAGCAATTCACCCCTCCACTTT; CDR3aa: CASSRDSNSPLHF
d_gene: TRBD2; j_gene: TRBJ2-1; abundance: .; v_gene: TRBV14; len: 15; CDR3nt: TGTGCCAGCAGCCAATTTCAGACCCCAGCGGGAGGAGGGTTCTTC; CDR3aa: CASSQFQTPAGGGFF
d_gene: TRBD2; j_gene: TRBJ2-5; abundance: .; v_gene: TRBV28; len: 15; CDR3nt: TGTGCCAGCAGTCTAGCGGGAGGACGTGTAGAGACCCAGTACTTC; CDR3aa: CASSLAGGRVETQYF
d_gene: TRBD2; j_gene: TRBJ2-1; abundance: .; v_gene: TRBV19; len: 19; CDR3nt: TGTGCCAGTAGTATAGTAGGCCTAGCGGGCGATAGCTCCTACAATGAGCAGTTCTTC; CDR3aa: CASSIVGLAGDSSYNEQFF
d_gene: .; j_gene: TRBJ2-3; abundance: .; v_gene: TRBV9; len: 15; CDR3nt: TGTGCCAGCAGCGTAGAGAGGCATGTCGGGAATACGCAGTATTTT; CDR3aa: CASSVERHVGNTQYF
d_gene: .; j_gene: TRBJ2-7; abundance: few; v_gene: TRBV27; len: 13; CDR3nt: TGTGCCAGCAGTTTAACCCGGGAATACGAGCAGTACTTC; CDR3aa: CASSLTREYEQYF
d_gene: .; j_gene: TRBJ1-2; abundance: .; v_gene: TRBV5-1; len: 15; CDR3nt: TGCGCCAGCAGCTTGGGAGGAGGGGTAGACTATGGCTACACCTTC; CDR3aa: CASSLGGGVDYGYTF
d_gene: TRBD1; j_gene: TRBJ2-3; abundance: .; v_gene: TRBV9; len: 16; CDR3nt: TGTGCCAGCAGCGTAGGACGACAGGGCCTGGTGGATACGCAGTATTTT; CDR3aa: CASSVGRQGLVDTQYF
d_gene: .; j_gene: TRBJ2-1; abundance: .; v_gene: TRBV19; len: 12; CDR3nt: TGTGCCAGTAGTATAGGTACAGATGAGCAGTTCTTC; CDR3aa: CASSIGTDEQFF
d_gene: .; j_gene: TRBJ1-5; abundance: once; v_gene: TRBV19; len: 14; CDR3nt: TGTGCCAGTAGTATAATCAGGGGCAATCAGCCCCAGCATTTT; CDR3aa: CASSIIRGNQPQHF
d_gene: TRBD2; j_gene: TRBJ2-2; abundance: .; v_gene: TRBV4-3; len: 16; CDR3nt: TGCGCCAGCAGCCACGACGGGAGGGTGGACACCGGGGAGCTGTTTTTT; CDR3aa: CASSHDGRVDTGELFF
d_gene: TRBD1; j_gene: TRBJ1-1; abundance: .; v_gene: TRBV14; len: 17; CDR3nt: TGTGCCAGCAGCCCCAGACAGGGCTACCCCATGAACACTGAAGCTTTCTTT; CDR3aa: CASSPRQGYPMNTEAFF
d_gene: TRBD1; j_gene: TRBJ2-1; abundance: .; v_gene: TRBV2; len: 14; CDR3nt: TGTGCCAGCAGTGTCAGGACAGGTTACAATGAGCAGTTCTTC; CDR3aa: CASSVRTGYNEQFF
d_gene: .; j_gene: TRBJ2-6; abundance: .; v_gene: TRBV3-1/TRBV3-2; len: 15; CDR3nt: TGTGCCAGCAGCCCTGACAGCTCTGGGGCCAACGTCCTGACTTTC; CDR3aa: CASSPDSSGANVLTF
d_gene: TRBD1; j_gene: TRBJ1-6; abundance: once; v_gene: TRBV3-1/TRBV3-2; len: 13; CDR3nt: TGTGCCACTAACCGGGACAGTTACTCACCCCTCCACTTT; CDR3aa: CATNRDSYSPLHF
d_gene: TRBD1; j_gene: TRBJ2-7; abundance: .; v_gene: TRBV28; len: 13; CDR3nt: TGTGCCAGCAGACCCGGGACAGTATACGAGCAGTACTTC; CDR3aa: CASRPGTVYEQYF
d_gene: .; j_gene: TRBJ2-5; abundance: .; v_gene: TRBV15; len: 15; CDR3nt: TGTGCCACCAGCAGACCAGGGCTTCGGCAAGAGACCCAGTACTTC; CDR3aa: CATSRPGLRQETQYF
d_gene: TRBD1; j_gene: TRBJ2-5; abundance: once; v_gene: TRBV15; len: 16; CDR3nt: TGTGCCACCAGCAGCTCTCAGGACAGGGTGGGAGAGACCCAGTACTTC; CDR3aa: CATSSSQDRVGETQYF
d_gene: .; j_gene: TRBJ2-2; abundance: .; v_gene: TRBV7-2; len: 14; CDR3nt: TGTGCCAGCATCCCCCGGTTACTCACCGGGGAGCTGTTTTTT; CDR3aa: CASIPRLLTGELFF
d_gene: .; j_gene: TRBJ1-2; abundance: .; v_gene: TRBV6-5; len: 13; CDR3nt: TGTGCCAGCAGGACGGACAGCGCCCGTGGCTACACCTTC; CDR3aa: CASRTDSARGYTF
d_gene: .; j_gene: TRBJ1-1; abundance: .; v_gene: TRBV28; len: 15; CDR3nt: TGTGCCAGCAGTTTAGGGGGCAGGATGAACACTGAAGCTTTCTTT; CDR3aa: CASSLGGRMNTEAFF
d_gene: TRBD1; j_gene: TRBJ1-1; abundance: .; v_gene: TRBV28; len: 14; CDR3nt: TGTGCCAGCAGTACCCCGGGACAGGGGAATGAAGCTTTCTTT; CDR3aa: CASSTPGQGNEAFF
d_gene: TRBD1; j_gene: TRBJ1-6; abundance: .; v_gene: TRBV3-1/TRBV3-2; len: 21; CDR3nt: TGTGCCAGCAGCCAAGATTTGTGGGCACCGGGACAGCTCTCCTATAATTCACCCCTCCACTTT; CDR3aa: CASSQDLWAPGQLSYNSPLHF
d_gene: .; j_gene: TRBJ2-2; abundance: many; v_gene: TRBV27; len: 17; CDR3nt: TGTGCCAGCAGTTTAGGGGACAACCTCTTTCCTCCCGGGGAGCTGTTTTTT; CDR3aa: CASSLGDNLFPPGELFF
d_gene: TRBD1; j_gene: TRBJ1-4; abundance: .; v_gene: TRBV6-1; len: 15; CDR3nt: TGTGCCAGCAGTGACGCCAGGGGGACTAATGAAAAACTGTTTTTT; CDR3aa: CASSDARGTNEKLFF
d_gene: TRBD1; j_gene: TRBJ1-4; abundance: .; v_gene: TRBV19; len: 15; CDR3nt: TGTGCCAGTAGTAGCATCGACAGGGGCGACGAAAAACTGTTTTTT; CDR3aa: CASSSIDRGDEKLFF
d_gene: .; j_gene: TRBJ2-1; abundance: .; v_gene: TRBV9; len: 13; CDR3nt: TGTGCCAGCAGCGAGGGACTTTACAATGAGCAGTTCTTC; CDR3aa: CASSEGLYNEQFF
d_gene: TRBD2; j_gene: TRBJ2-1; abundance: .; v_gene: TRBV5-4; len: 16; CDR3nt: TGTGCCAGCAGCCGACCAGCGGGACGCTCCTACAATGAGCAGTTCTTC; CDR3aa: CASSRPAGRSYNEQFF
d_gene: TRBD1; j_gene: TRBJ1-1; abundance: .; v_gene: TRBV5-1; len: 13; CDR3nt: TGCGCCAGCAGCTTAGACAGGGGTACTGAAGCTTTCTTT; CDR3aa: CASSLDRGTEAFF
d_gene: .; j_gene: TRBJ2-5; abundance: .; v_gene: TRBV29-1; len: 11; CDR3nt: TGCAGCGGCCATAGGGGGGAGACCCAGTACTTC; CDR3aa: CSGHRGETQYF
d_gene: TRBD2; j_gene: TRBJ2-1; abundance: once; v_gene: TRBV7-9; len: 15; CDR3nt: TGTGCCAGCAGCTCCGGGACTAGGCCTTACAATGAGCAGTTCTTC; CDR3aa: CASSSGTRPYNEQFF
d_gene: .; j_gene: TRBJ1-1; abundance: few; v_gene: TRBV6-2/TRBV6-3; len: 12; CDR3nt: TGTGCCAGCAGTTACTTAACTTCTGAAGCTTTCTTT; CDR3aa: CASSYLTSEAFF
d_gene: TRBD1; j_gene: TRBJ2-1; abundance: .; v_gene: TRBV27; len: 16; CDR3nt: TGTGCCAGCAGTCCACGGGACAGGGGGCGTGGGAATGAGCAGTTCTTC; CDR3aa: CASSPRDRGRGNEQFF
d_gene: .; j_gene: TRBJ1-3; abundance: .; v_gene: TRBV15; len: 16; CDR3nt: TGTGCCACCAGCCCGGGCGCGGGGGGGTTCGGAAACACCATATATTTT; CDR3aa: CATSPGAGGFGNTIYF
d_gene: .; j_gene: TRBJ2-3; abundance: .; v_gene: TRBV29-1; len: 11; CDR3nt: TGCAGCGTCCGAACCGAGGCTTCGCAGTATTTT; CDR3aa: CSVRTEASQYF
d_gene: .; j_gene: TRBJ1-3; abundance: .; v_gene: TRBV3-1/TRBV3-2; len: 15; CDR3nt: TGTGCCAGCAGCCCAGGACTGAACTCTGGAAACACCATATATTTT; CDR3aa: CASSPGLNSGNTIYF
d_gene: TRBD1; j_gene: TRBJ2-3; abundance: .; v_gene: TRBV27; len: 17; CDR3nt: TGTGCCAGCAGTCACCCCGGGACAGGGGGGCTGACAGATACGCAGTATTTT; CDR3aa: CASSHPGTGGLTDTQYF
d_gene: TRBD2; j_gene: TRBJ2-2; abundance: .; v_gene: TRBV9; len: 15; CDR3nt: TGTGCCAGCAGCGTAGCCTCTAGCGGGACCGGGGAGCTGTTTTTT; CDR3aa: CASSVASSGTGELFF
d_gene: TRBD2; j_gene: TRBJ2-1; abundance: .; v_gene: TRBV6-6; len: 15; CDR3nt: TGTGCCAGCAGTAAGAGCGGGAGAAGCGATAATGAGCAGTTCTTC; CDR3aa: CASSKSGRSDNEQFF
d_gene: .; j_gene: TRBJ1-1; abundance: .; v_gene: TRBV20-1; len: 11; CDR3nt: TGCAGTGCCACAATTTCCGCTGAAGCTTTCTTT; CDR3aa: CSATISAEAFF
d_gene: TRBD1; j_gene: TRBJ1-3; abundance: once; v_gene: TRBV5-4; len: 18; CDR3nt: TGTGCCAGCAGCGGATTGGGACAGGGAGGGGCCTCTGGAAACACCATATATTTT; CDR3aa: CASSGLGQGGASGNTIYF
d_gene: TRBD1; j_gene: TRBJ1-1; abundance: .; v_gene: TRBV7-2; len: 15; CDR3nt: TGTGCCAGCAGCTTAGCCATAACAGGGGTCTCCGAAGCTTTCTTT; CDR3aa: CASSLAITGVSEAFF
d_gene: TRBD2; j_gene: TRBJ2-1; abundance: .; v_gene: TRBV30; len: 15; CDR3nt: TGTGCCTGTGGCCTAGCGGGGTGGGGGGACGATGAGCAGTTCTTC; CDR3aa: CACGLAGWGDDEQFF
d_gene: .; j_gene: TRBJ1-5; abundance: few; v_gene: TRBV19; len: 15; CDR3nt: TGTGCCAGTAGTATAAACTGGGGCTCCGATCAGCCCCAGCATTTT; CDR3aa: CASSINWGSDQPQHF
d_gene: .; j_gene: TRBJ1-1; abundance: once; v_gene: TRBV9; len: 14; CDR3nt: TGTGCCAGCAGCGTAGCCCCGTCTAACACTGAAGCTTTCTTT; CDR3aa: CASSVAPSNTEAFF
d_gene: TRBD1; j_gene: TRBJ2-5; abundance: once; v_gene: TRBV7-8; len: 13; CDR3nt: TGTGCCAGCAGCCAGGGACAGGAAGAGACCCAGTACTTC; CDR3aa: CASSQGQEETQYF